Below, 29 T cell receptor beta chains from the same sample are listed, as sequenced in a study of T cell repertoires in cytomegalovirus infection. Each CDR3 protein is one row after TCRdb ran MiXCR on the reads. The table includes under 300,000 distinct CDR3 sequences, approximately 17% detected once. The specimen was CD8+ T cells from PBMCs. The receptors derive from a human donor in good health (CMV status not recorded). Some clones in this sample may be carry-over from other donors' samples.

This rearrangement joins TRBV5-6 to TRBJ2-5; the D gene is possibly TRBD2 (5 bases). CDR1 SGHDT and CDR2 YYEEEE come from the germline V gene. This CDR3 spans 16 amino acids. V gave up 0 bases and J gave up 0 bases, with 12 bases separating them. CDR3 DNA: TGTGCCAGCAGCTTGGCGGGGAGTCGGTACCAAGAGACCCAGTACTTC. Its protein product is CASSLAGSRYQETQYF. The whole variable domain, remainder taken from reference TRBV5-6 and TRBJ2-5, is DAGVTQSPTHLIKTRGQQVTLRCSPKSGHDTVSWYQQALGQGPQFIFQYYEEEERQRGNFPDRFSGHQFPNYSSELNVNALLLGDSALYLCASSLAGSRYQETQYFGPGTRLLVL.

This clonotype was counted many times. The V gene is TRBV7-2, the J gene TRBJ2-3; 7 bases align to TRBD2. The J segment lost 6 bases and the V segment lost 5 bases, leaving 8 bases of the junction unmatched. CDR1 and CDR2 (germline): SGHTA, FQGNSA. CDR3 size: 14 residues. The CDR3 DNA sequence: TGTGCCAGCAGCCTTAGCGGGTTATTGGATACGCAGTATTTT. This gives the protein CASSLSGLLDTQYF. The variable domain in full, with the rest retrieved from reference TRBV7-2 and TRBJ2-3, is GAGVSQSPSNKVTEKGKDVELRCDPISGHTALYWYRQSLGQGLEFLIYFQGNSAPDKSGLPSDRFSAERTGGSVSTLTIQRTQQEDSAVYLCASSLSGLLDTQYFGPGTRLTVL.

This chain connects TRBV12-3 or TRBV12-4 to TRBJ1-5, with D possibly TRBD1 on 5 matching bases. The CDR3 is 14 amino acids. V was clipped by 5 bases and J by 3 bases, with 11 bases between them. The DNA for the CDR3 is TGTGCCAGCAGTCCAGGGTTGGACAATCAGCCCCAGCATTTT. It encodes CASSPGLDNQPQHF.

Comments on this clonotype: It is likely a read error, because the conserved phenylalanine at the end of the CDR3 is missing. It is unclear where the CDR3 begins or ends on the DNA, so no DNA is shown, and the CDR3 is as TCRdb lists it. The CDR3 loop reads CASSQGGRDRGFPSSD. J is TRBJ2-1 and V is TRBV4-3; the D call in the table, TRBD1, was not verified against the DNA. The CDR3 length is 16 residues, termini included. From germline, CDR1 is LGHNA and CDR2 YSLEER.

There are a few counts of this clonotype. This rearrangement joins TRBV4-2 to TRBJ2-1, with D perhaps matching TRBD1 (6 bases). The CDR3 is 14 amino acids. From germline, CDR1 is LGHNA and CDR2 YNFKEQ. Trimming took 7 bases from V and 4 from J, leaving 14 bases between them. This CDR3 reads CASTDKGTYNEQFF. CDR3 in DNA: TGTGCCAGCACCGATAAGGGGACATACAATGAGCAGTTCTTC.

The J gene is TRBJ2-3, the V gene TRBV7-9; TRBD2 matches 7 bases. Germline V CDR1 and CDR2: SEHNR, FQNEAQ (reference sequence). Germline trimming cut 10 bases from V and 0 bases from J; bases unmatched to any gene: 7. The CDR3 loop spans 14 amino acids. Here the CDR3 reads CAIPSAGSTDTQYF. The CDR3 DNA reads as TGTGCCATCCCCTCAGCGGGAAGCACAGATACGCAGTATTTT.

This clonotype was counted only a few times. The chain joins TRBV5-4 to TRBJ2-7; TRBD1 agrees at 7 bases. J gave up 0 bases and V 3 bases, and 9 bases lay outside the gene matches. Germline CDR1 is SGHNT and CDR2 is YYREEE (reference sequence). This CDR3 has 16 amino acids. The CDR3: CASSSPQGLSSYEQYF. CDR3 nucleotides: TGTGCCAGCAGCTCCCCACAGGGGTTGAGCTCCTACGAGCAGTACTTC.

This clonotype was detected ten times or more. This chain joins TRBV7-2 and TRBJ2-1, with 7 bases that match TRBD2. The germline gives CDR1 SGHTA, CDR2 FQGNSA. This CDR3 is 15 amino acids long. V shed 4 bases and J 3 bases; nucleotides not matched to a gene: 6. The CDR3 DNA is TGTGCCAGCAGCTCTAGCGGCTCTTACTACAATGAGCAGTTCTTC. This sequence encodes CASSSSGSYYNEQFF.

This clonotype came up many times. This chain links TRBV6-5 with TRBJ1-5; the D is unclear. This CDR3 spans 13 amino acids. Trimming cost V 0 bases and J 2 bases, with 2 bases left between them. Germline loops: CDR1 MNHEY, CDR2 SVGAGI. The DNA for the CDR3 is TGTGCCAGCAGTTACTCGCGCAATCAGCCCCAGCATTTT. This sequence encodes CASSYSRNQPQHF.

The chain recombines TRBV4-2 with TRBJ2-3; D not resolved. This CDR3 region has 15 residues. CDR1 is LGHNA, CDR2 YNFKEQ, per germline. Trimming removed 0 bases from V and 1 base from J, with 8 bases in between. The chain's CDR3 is CASSQDPLRTDTQYF. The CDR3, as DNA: TGTGCCAGCAGCCAAGATCCCCTCCGCACAGATACGCAGTATTTT.

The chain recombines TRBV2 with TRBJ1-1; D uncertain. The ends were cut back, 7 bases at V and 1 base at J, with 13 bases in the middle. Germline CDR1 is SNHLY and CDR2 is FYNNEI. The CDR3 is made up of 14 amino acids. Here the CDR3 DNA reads TGTGCCAGCACCCTCTCAGCTACGAACACTGAAGCTTTCTTT. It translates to CASTLSATNTEAFF.

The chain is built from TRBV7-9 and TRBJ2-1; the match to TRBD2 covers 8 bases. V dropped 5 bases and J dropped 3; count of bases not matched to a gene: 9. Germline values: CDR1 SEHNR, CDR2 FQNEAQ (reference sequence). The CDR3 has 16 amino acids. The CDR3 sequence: CASSPPGSGVYNEQFF. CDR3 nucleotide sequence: TGTGCCAGCAGCCCCCCCGGTAGCGGGGTCTACAATGAGCAGTTCTTC.

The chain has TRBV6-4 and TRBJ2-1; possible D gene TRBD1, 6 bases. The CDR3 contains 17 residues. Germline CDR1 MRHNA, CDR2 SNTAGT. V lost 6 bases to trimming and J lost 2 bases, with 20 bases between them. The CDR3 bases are TGTGCCAGCAGCGAAGAGCCGGATGGGACACCCTACAATGAGCAGTTCTTC. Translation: CASSEEPDGTPYNEQFF.

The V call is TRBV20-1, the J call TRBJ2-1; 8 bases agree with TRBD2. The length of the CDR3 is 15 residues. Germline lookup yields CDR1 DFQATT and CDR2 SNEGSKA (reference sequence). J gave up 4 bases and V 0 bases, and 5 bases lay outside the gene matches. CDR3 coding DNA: TGCAGTGCTAGAGAAGGGACTAGTTTTTACAATGAGCAGTTCTTC. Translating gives CSAREGTSFYNEQFF.

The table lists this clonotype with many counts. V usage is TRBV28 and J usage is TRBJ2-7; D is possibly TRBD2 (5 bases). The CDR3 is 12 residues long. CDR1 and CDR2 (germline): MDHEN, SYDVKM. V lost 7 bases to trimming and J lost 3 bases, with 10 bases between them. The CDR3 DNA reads TGTGCCAGCACCGGACTGAACTACGAGCAGTACTTC. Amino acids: CASTGLNYEQYF.

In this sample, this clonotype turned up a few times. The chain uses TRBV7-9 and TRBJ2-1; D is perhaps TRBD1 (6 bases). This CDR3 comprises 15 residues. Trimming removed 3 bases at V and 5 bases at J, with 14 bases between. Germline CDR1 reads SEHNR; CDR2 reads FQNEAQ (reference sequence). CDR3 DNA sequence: TGTGCCAGCAGCTTGGTGCAATACAGGGACAATGAGCAGTTCTTC. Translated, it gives CASSLVQYRDNEQFF.

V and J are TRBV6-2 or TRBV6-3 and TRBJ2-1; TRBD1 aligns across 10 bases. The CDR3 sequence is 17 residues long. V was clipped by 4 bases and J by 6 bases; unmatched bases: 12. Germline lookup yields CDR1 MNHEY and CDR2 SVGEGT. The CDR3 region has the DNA TGTGCCAGCAGTTCCTTCACCGGGACAGGGGTGGGCAATGAGCAGTTCTTC. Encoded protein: CASSSFTGTGVGNEQFF.

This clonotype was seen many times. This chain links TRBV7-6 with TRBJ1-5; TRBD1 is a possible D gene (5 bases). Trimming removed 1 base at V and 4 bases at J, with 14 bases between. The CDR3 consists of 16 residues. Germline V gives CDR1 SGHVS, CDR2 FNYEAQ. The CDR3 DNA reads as TGTGCCAGCAGCTTAGAAACTCGGGCAGGGAATCAGCCCCAGCATTTT. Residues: CASSLETRAGNQPQHF.

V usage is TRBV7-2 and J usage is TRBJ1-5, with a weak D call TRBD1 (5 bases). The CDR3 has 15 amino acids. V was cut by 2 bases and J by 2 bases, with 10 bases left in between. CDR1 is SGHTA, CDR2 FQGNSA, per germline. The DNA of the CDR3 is TGTGCCAGCAGCTTATTACGGGGGGGCAATCAGCCCCAGCATTTT. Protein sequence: CASSLLRGGNQPQHF.

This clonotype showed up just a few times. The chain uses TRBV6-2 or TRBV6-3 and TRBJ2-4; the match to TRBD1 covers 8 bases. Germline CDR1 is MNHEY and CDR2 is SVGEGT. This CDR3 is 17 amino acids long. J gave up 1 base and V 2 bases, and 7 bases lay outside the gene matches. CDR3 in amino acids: CASSYHLQGVAKNIQYF. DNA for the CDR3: TGTGCCAGCAGTTACCATTTACAGGGGGTCGCCAAAAACATTCAGTACTTC.

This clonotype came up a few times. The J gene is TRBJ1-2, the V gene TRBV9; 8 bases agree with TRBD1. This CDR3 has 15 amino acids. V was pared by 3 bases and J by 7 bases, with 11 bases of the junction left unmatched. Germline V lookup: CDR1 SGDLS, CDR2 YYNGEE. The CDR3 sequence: CASSARTGQPPGYTF. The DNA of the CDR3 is TGTGCCAGCAGCGCTAGGACAGGGCAGCCGCCTGGCTACACCTTC.

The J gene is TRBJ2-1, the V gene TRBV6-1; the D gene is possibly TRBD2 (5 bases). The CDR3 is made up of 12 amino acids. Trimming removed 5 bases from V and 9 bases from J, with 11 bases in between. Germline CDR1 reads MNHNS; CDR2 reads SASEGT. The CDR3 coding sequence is TGTGCCAGCAGTTTACTAGGTGGTGAGCAGTTCTTC. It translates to CASSLLGGEQFF.

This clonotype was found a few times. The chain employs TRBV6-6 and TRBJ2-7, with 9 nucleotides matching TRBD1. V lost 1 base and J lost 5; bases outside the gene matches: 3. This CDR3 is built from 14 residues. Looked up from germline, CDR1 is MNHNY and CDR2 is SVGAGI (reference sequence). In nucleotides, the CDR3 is TGTGCCAGCAGTTACTGGACAGGGGCGAACGAGCAGTACTTC. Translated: CASSYWTGANEQYF.

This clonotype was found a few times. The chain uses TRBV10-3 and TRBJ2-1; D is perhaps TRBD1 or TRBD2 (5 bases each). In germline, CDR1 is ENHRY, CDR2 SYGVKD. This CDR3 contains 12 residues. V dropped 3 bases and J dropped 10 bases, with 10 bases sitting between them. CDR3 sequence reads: CAISETWGEQFF. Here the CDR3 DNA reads TGTGCCATCAGTGAAACTTGGGGGGAGCAGTTCTTC.

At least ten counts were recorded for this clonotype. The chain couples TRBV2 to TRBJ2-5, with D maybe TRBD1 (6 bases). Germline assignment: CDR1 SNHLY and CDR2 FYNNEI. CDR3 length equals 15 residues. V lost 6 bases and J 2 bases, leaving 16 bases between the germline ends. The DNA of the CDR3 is TGTGCCAGCAGCTTAATAGGAGGACAGCAAGAGACCCAGTACTTC. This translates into CASSLIGGQQETQYF.

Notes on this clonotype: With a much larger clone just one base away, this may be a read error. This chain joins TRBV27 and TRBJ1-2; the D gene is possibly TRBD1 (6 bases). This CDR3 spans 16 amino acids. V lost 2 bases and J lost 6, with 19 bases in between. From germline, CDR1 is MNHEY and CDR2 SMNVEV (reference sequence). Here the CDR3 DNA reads TGTGCCAGCAGTTTAAGGGAGGGGGGCTTCGAGGATGGCTACACCTTC. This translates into CASSLREGGFEDGYTF.

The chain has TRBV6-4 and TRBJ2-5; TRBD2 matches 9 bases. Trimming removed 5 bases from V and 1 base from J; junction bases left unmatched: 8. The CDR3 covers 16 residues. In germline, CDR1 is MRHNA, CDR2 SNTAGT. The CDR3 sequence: CASSPEAGGLQETQYF. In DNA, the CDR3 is TGTGCCAGCAGTCCAGAAGCGGGGGGTCTCCAAGAGACCCAGTACTTC.

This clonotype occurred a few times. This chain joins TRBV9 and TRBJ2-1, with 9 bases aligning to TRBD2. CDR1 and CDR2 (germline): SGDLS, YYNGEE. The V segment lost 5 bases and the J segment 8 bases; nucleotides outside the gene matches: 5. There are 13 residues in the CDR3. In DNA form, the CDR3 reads TGTGCCAGCAGGCGGGCGGGAGGGGATGAGCAGTTCTTC. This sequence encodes CASRRAGGDEQFF. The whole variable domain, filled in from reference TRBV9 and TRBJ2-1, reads DSGVTQTPKHLITATGQRVTLRCSPRSGDLSVYWYQQSLDQGLQFLIQYYNGEERAKGNILERFSAQQFPDLHSELNLSSLELGDSALYFCASRRAGGDEQFFGPGTRLTVL.

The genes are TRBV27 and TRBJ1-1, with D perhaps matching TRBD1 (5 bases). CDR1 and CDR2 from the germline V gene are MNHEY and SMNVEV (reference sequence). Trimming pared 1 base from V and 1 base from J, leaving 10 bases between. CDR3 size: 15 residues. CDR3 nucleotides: TGTGCCAGCAGTTTATGGGGCTGGGGGAACACTGAAGCTTTCTTT. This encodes CASSLWGWGNTEAFF.